This T cell receptor (beta chain) was captured in a study of response to subunit inactivated influenza vaccine. General study results and limits: Authors suggested few new T cells are recruited by each seasonal influenza vaccination.

With respect to this clonotype: Its antigen is not known. Germline and junction disagree at one end, which may indicate a read error.

TCRdb processed the RT-PCR reads anew with MiXCR; each CDR3 protein has one entry. The sample yields about 300,000 distinct CDR3 sequences, 22% seen once. This TCR derives from a man aged 45-69 years who received an inactivated influenza vaccine. This specimen was PBMCs from blood, taken less than 22 months after vaccination.

The CDR3 region is CSAVETNPEAFF. DNA of the CDR3: TGCAGTGCAGTGGAAACGAACCCTGAAGCTTTCTTT. This rearrangement joins TRBV20-1 to TRBJ1-1; D gene uncertain. Germline lookup yields CDR1 DFQATT and CDR2 SNEGSKA (reference sequence). There are 12 residues in the CDR3.